This T cell receptor beta chain was recorded in a study of circulating CD8 cells and anti-PD-1 response in melanoma (dated by TCRdb to between 2020 and 2021). For the wider study: Patients received nivolumab intravenously at 3 mg/kg every 2 weeks. Of the 13 patients in the melanoma cohort, seven received anti-PD-1 as first-line therapy and six had prior targeted therapy or immunotherapy. Patients with complete or partial responses were counted as responders, while patients with stable or progressive disease (RECIST v1.1) were counted as non-responders. A total of around 11 melanoma patients were included in the TCR repertoire analysis, 4 of them responders and 7 non-responders. PD-1 on on-treatment samples was detected using a biotinylated anti-human IgG4 antibody.

Broad study findings and their caveats: Repertoires were found to be largely private between subsets, with under 7% of TRB clonotypes shared at M1, and the highest sharing was observed between DPOS and TIGIT. The authors pointed out that the cohort included both treatment-naive and previously treated patients, and that this mix could influence the results. The highest diversity was observed in the DNEG repertoire, similar and higher clonality was shown by the PD-1 and DPOS repertoires, and the lowest diversity was found in the TIGIT repertoires. Tumor material was not accessible, so tumor reactivity was assessed by peptide assays on expanded sorted subsets instead. Only baseline and M1 samples from a small cohort with few responders were used in the published TCR repertoire comparisons. Because material was limited, most experiments were generally run without replicates.

By how much of the sample it makes up, this clonotype is medium-sized (0.01 to 0.1%). Its specific antigen is unknown. Base qualities are not at hand, and no much larger clone is one base apart. TCRdb lists the instrument as NextSeq 500. The QIAseq Immune Repertoire RNA Library Kit, Human TCR Panel, was used to prepare TCR libraries from roughly 14 ng of total RNA. Sequencing of the TCR libraries was done on an Illumina NextSeq with a Mid Output V2 kit and asymmetric 261x41 paired-end reads. Every TCR library was diluted to 4 to 4.5 nM, then pooled, denatured and loaded at about 0.99 pM. The paper's processing steps were these. TCR FASTQ files were processed in the QIAGEN GeneGlobe Data Analysis Center, with downstream analysis in R 3.5.2. Clonality was calculated as one minus Shannon entropy normalized by the log of the number of unique productive sequences. Fisher exact tests at 5% FDR, run separately within each subset, picked out TRA or TRB clonotypes whose abundance differed between baseline and M1. Differentially abundant clonotypes were categorized as emerging, expanding, contracting or non-expanding/contracting. Morisita's overlap index was used to measure repertoire overlap between patients. TCRdb reanalyzed the raw reads on its own, using fastp at Q25 for trimming and MiXCR for clone calling, and kept in-frame beta chains. Under each unique CDR3 protein, matching rows form one entry showing the most common genes and DNA. Clone size and V and J calls follow TCRdb, not the original study. Present in this sample are about 2,500 distinct CDR3 sequences, roughly 6% of which were seen just once. Roughly 3% of the sample goes to the ten largest clones.

Using a BD FACSAria II cell sorter, four subsets defined by PD-1 and/or TIGIT were sorted out of live CD3+CD8+TCRalphabeta+ cells. To characterize how relevant each subset is to anti-PD-1 therapy response, circulating CD8 T cells were sorted into four subsets based on PD-1 and TIGIT expression. For each sorted CD8 T-cell subset, both the TCR alpha and TCR beta chains were sequenced. Peripheral blood was collected before the first anti-PD-1 injection, after two injections and after four injections. PBMCs were isolated immediately by Ficoll gradient centrifugation. Until use, PBMCs were stored frozen in liquid nitrogen in RPMI containing 20% FCS and about 10% DMSO. After thawing, PBMCs were stained with a viability dye and with antibodies against CD3, CD8alpha, TCRalphabeta, PD-1 and TIGIT. The RNeasy Kit was used to extract total RNA, and all samples had a RIN greater than 7. The germline ends are 10 bases apart after V is trimmed by 10 bases and J by 0 bases. The CDR3 holds 12 amino acids from the cysteine to the phenylalanine. The only DNA kept is the CDR3, 36 bases in frame from the first base. According to the germline V gene, CDR1 reads MDHEN and CDR2 reads SYDVKM.

Material: CD8+ T cells from PBMCs, obtained at baseline or after one month of anti-PD-1 therapy (not recorded which). The chain uses TRBV28 and TRBJ2-7, with TRBD1 perhaps the D gene, on 6 matching bases. This receptor was identified in a human donor with melanoma. DNA sequence: TGTGCCACCCAAGGGGGCTCCTACGAGCAGTACTTC. Translated, it reads CATQGGSYEQYF.